The subject of this entry is one TCR beta chain. The antigen is undetermined. Treatment in this sample: treatment-naive control, cytoreductive nephrectomy. Controls included a handful of female and around 10 male donors, resected 2011 to 2014. This sample is part of a study of radiation and T cells in renal cell carcinoma. Findings and caveats of the study: Dominant CDR3 motifs occupied more repertoire in irradiated than control tumors.

Measured with immunoSEQ multiplex PCR; TCRdb has only the in-frame clones, and not every one. There are some 16,000 clones in the sample; approximately 58% occur only once, and 9.5% to 10% lies in the top ten. The V gene's germline CDR1 is SGHKS and CDR2 YYEKEE (reference sequence). V dropped 5 bases and J dropped 7; count of bases not matched to a gene: 11. This CDR3 contains 16 residues. The J gene is TRBJ1-6, the V gene TRBV5-5; 8 positions agree with TRBD1. Sequencing used tumor tissue, obtained from a patient whose treatment was nephrectomy without radiotherapy. This sequence originates from a man aged 40-49 years with renal cell carcinoma. The CDR3: CASSSPDRAGNSPLHF. Here the CDR3 DNA reads TGTGCCAGCAGTTCGCCGGACAGGGCGGGGAATTCACCCCTCCACTTT. Full variable domain (outside the CDR3, taken from reference TRBV5-5 and TRBJ1-6): DAGVTQSPTHLIKTRGQQVTLRCSPISGHKSVSWYQQVLGQGPQFIFQYYEKEERGRGNFPDRFSARQFPNYSSELNVNALLLGDSALYLCASSSPDRAGNSPLHFGNGTRLTVT.